The 8 T cell receptor beta chains in this list originate from one sample, sequenced in a study of T cells in Graves' hyperthyroidism and ophthalmopathy (dated by TCRdb to between 2018 and 2021). To prepare the library, multiplex PCR was applied. Reads for this sample came from an Illumina HiSeq 2000. The TCR beta CDR3 regions were amplified from RNA transcripts. The TCR CDR3 was subjected to a first round of RT-PCR using the HTBI primer set and the Qiagen OneStep RT-PCR kit. TCRdb applied fastp at Q25 and MiXCR to the public reads, then kept only in-frame beta chains. Each entry merges the rows of one CDR3 protein and shows their most common DNA and genes. The sample table contains 150,000 or so distinct CDR3 sequences; only one count was recorded for approximately 20% of them. Together, the top ten hold around 69% of the sample. The material sequenced was blood. The receptors shown here come from a woman aged 50 to 60 with Graves' hyperthyroidism that later progressed to Graves' ophthalmopathy.

V gene TRBV10-3 combines with J gene TRBJ1-3; D unclear. The V end was cut by 3 bases, the J end by 2 bases, with 14 bases between. CDR3 length: 16 residues. The germline V gene has CDR1 ENHRY and CDR2 SYGVKD. In DNA form, the CDR3 reads TGTGCCATCAGTGAAGGGCACCAAGATGCTGGAAACACCATATATTTT. It encodes CAISEGHQDAGNTIYF.

This clonotype has a count of ten or more. This chain links TRBV12-3 or TRBV12-4 with TRBJ2-3, with D tentatively TRBD2 (5 bases). The CDR3 is 15 amino acids. V shed 0 bases and J shed 0 bases, with 7 bases lying between them. The CDR3 loop is CASSLAGASTDTQYF. The CDR3 DNA is TGTGCCAGCAGTTTAGCGGGAGCTAGCACAGATACGCAGTATTTT.

This clonotype showed up many times. The chain carries TRBV6-2 or TRBV6-3 and TRBJ2-1; 10 nucleotides agree with TRBD2. Germline V gene data show CDR1 as MNHEY and CDR2 as SVGEGT. With V trimmed by 5 bases and J by 10 bases, 8 bases remained unmatched. This CDR3 region has 14 residues. The CDR3 DNA is TGTGCCAGCAGTCTGCTAGCGGGAGTGTGGGAGCAGTTCTTC. This gives the protein CASSLLAGVWEQFF.

This clonotype was observed a few times. This sequence joins TRBV19 and TRBJ2-5, with 11 bases that match TRBD2. The CDR3 loop spans 15 amino acids. V gave up 5 bases and J gave up 3 bases; unmatched junction bases: 5. Looked up from germline, CDR1 is LNHDA and CDR2 is SQIVND (reference sequence). The CDR3 spells CASSAGTSGKETQYF. The DNA of the CDR3 is TGTGCCAGTAGTGCCGGGACTAGCGGTAAAGAGACCCAGTACTTC.

This clonotype was seen ten or more times. The J gene is TRBJ2-7, the V gene TRBV12-3 or TRBV12-4; TRBD2 matches 7 bases. V lost 3 bases and J lost 2; bases outside the gene matches: 7. The CDR3 runs 15 residues. The DNA of the CDR3 is TGTGCCAGCAGTTTGGTGTCTAGCGGCACCTACGAGCAGTACTTC. Translating gives CASSLVSSGTYEQYF.

V gene TRBV10-3 combines with J gene TRBJ2-1; 9 bases agree with TRBD2. The germline V gene has CDR1 ENHRY and CDR2 SYGVKD. This CDR3 contains 11 residues. Unmatched junction bases numbered 4, after V lost 10 bases and J lost 9 bases. CDR3 nucleotides: TGTGCCACCAGACTAGCGGTTGAGCAGTTCTTC. Residues: CATRLAVEQFF.

The table lists this clonotype with a few counts. The chain combines TRBV20-1 with TRBJ2-7; no reliable D call. This CDR3 is 12 amino acids long. From germline, CDR1 is DFQATT and CDR2 SNEGSKA (reference sequence). V shed 3 bases and J shed 1 base, with 7 bases lying between them. The CDR3 nucleotides are TGCAGTGCTAGGTTCGAATCCTACGAGCAGTACTTC. Its translation: CSARFESYEQYF.

The V call is TRBV4-2, the J call TRBJ2-7; the D is unclear. Trimming stripped 1 base from V and 9 bases from J, with 10 bases between. The CDR3 contains 12 residues. Germline values: CDR1 LGHNA, CDR2 YNFKEQ. The CDR3 sequence: CASSQGSFVQYF. The CDR3 nucleotides read TGTGCCAGCAGCCAAGGATCTTTCGTGCAGTACTTC.